This T cell receptor beta chain stems from a study of blood T cell repertoires in COVID-19. Per the authors' pipeline: Estimates of nucleated cell counts were drawn from the amplification of reference gene primers. TCRdb's copy holds only in-frame clones and misses some; the assay was immunoSEQ multiplex PCR. The V and J calls and the clone size are those of that table, but D and trimming were determined from the DNA. The table includes roughly 160,000 clones, just under 90% detected once. This clone has just a few counts. Seattle patient enrollment occurred during active infection, with longitudinal follow-up thereafter. The germline gives CDR1 MGHRA, CDR2 YSYEKL. V dropped 1 base and J dropped 5 bases, with 9 bases sitting between them. CDR3 size: 14 residues.

The specimen was peripheral blood. V is TRBV4-1 and J is TRBJ1-5; weak D call: TRBD1 (5 bases). The TCR was taken from a woman between 65 and 79 years old with COVID-19, enrolled during active disease. The CDR3 DNA is TGCGCCAGCAGCCAAGCGACGGGGGATCAGCCCCAGCATTTT. It encodes CASSQATGDQPQHF.